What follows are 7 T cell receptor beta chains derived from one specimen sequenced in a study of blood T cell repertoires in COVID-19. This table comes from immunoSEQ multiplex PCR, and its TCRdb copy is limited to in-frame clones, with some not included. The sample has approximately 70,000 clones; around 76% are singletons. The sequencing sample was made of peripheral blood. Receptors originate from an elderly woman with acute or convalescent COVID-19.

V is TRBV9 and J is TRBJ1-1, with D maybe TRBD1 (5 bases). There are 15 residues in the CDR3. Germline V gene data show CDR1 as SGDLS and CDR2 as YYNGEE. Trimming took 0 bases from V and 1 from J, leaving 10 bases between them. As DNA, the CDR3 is TGTGCCAGCAGCGTAGGCTGGGGCAGGAACACTGAAGCTTTCTTT. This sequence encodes CASSVGWGRNTEAFF.

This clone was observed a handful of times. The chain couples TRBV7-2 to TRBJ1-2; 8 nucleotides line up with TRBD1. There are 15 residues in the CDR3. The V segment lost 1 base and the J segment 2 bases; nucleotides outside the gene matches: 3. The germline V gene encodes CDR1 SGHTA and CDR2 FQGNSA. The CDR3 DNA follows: TGTGCCAGCAGCTTAGATAACAGGGGGAACTATGGCTACACCTTC. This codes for CASSLDNRGNYGYTF.

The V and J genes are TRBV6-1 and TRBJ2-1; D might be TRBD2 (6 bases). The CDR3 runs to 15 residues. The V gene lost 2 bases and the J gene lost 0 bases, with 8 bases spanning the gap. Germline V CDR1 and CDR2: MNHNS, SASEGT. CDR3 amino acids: CASSELRGSYNEQFF. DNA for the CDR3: TGTGCCAGCAGTGAATTGCGGGGCTCCTACAATGAGCAGTTCTTC.

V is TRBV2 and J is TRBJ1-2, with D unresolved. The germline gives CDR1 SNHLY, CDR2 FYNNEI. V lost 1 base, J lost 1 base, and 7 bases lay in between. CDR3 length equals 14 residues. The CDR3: CASSEGQINYGYTF. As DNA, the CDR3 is TGTGCCAGCAGTGAAGGTCAGATTAACTATGGCTACACCTTC. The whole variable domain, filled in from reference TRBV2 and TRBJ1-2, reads EPEVTQTPSHQVTQMGQEVILRCVPISNHLYFYWYRQILGQKVEFLVSFYNNEISEKSEIFDDQFSVERPDGSNFTLKIRSTKLEDSAMYFCASSEGQINYGYTFGSGTRLTVV.

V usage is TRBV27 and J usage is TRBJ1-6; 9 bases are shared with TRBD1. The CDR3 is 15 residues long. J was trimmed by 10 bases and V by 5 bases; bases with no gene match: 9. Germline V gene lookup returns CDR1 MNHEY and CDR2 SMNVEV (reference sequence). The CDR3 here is CASSPDRGVGSPLHF. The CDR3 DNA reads TGTGCCAGCAGTCCAGACAGGGGGGTCGGATCACCCCTCCACTTT.

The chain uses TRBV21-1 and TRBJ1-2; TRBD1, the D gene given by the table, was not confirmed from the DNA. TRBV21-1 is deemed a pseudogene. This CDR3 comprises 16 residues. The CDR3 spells CASSKADRTTFYGYTF. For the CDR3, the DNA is TGTGCCAGCAGCAAAGCCGACAGGACCACATTCTATGGCTACACCTTC.

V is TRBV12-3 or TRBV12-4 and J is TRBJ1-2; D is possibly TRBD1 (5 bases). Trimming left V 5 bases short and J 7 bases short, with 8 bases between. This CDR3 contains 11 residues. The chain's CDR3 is CASSDSAGYTF. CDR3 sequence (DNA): TGTGCCAGCAGTGACAGTGCTGGCTACACCTTC.